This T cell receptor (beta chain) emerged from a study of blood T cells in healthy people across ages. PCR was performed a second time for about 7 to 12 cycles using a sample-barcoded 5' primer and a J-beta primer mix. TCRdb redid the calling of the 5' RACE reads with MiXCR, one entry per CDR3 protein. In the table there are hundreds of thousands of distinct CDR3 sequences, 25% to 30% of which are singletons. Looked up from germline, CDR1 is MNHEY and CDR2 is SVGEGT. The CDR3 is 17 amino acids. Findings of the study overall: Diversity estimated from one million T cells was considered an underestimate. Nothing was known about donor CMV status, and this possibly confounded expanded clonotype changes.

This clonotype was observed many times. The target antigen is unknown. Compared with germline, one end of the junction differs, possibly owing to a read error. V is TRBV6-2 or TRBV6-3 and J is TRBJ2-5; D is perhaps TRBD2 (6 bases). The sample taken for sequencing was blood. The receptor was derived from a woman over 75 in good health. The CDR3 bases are TGTGCCAGCAGTCGCCTTCCGGGACTGTTGATTCAAGGGACCCAGTACTTC. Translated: CASSRLPGLLIQGTQYF.